These 12 T cell receptor beta chains came from one sample sequenced in a study of CD8+CD57+ T cells in acquired aplastic anemia. It was genomic DNA that served as the template for profiling TCR beta VDJ and CDR3. TCRdb called the reads again in MiXCR, with one record for every CDR3 protein. Of hundreds of thousands of distinct CDR3 sequences in the sample, approximately 70% were seen once. Sequencing was performed on sorted CD4+, CD8+, or CD8+CD57+ T cells (not recorded which) from PBMCs. The receptors were gathered from a human donor in good health, serving as a control.

This clonotype was seen many times. V gene TRBV7-2 combines with J gene TRBJ2-3, with unresolved D. Germline CDR1 and CDR2: SGHTA and FQGNSA. The length of the CDR3 is 14 residues. V shed 5 bases and J shed 3 bases, with 12 bases lying between them. CDR3 region: CASSPDAPTDTQYF. In DNA, the CDR3 is TGTGCCAGCAGCCCGGATGCCCCGACAGATACGCAGTATTTT.

The table lists this clonotype with many counts. The chain recombines TRBV7-2 with TRBJ2-2; 12 bases agree with TRBD2. This CDR3 is built from 16 residues. J gave up 4 bases and V 5 bases, and 5 bases lay outside the gene matches. Germline V lookup: CDR1 SGHTA, CDR2 FQGNSA. The CDR3 is CASSGSSGGATGELFF. CDR3 DNA: TGTGCCAGCAGCGGATCTAGCGGGGGGGCCACCGGGGAGCTGTTTTTT.

The chain employs TRBV7-6 and TRBJ1-5; D unclear. The CDR3 has 13 amino acids. The germline V gene has CDR1 SGHVS and CDR2 FNYEAQ. V lost 4 bases and J 12 bases, leaving 16 bases between the germline ends. The CDR3 reads CASSSAQHQIQHF. The CDR3 bases are TGTGCCAGCAGCTCAGCCCAACATCAAATCCAGCATTTT.

This clonotype was detected a few times. V usage is TRBV5-1 and J usage is TRBJ1-6, with TRBD1 matching 7 bases. Germline lookup yields CDR1 SGHRS and CDR2 YFSETQ. Germline trimming cut 1 base from V and 9 bases from J; bases unmatched to any gene: 10. The CDR3 has 16 amino acids. The CDR3 protein is CASSLSSRQGGSPLHF. CDR3 bases: TGCGCCAGCAGCTTGTCATCCCGACAGGGTGGTTCACCCCTCCACTTT.

This clonotype was seen a single time. The chain employs TRBV9 and TRBJ1-1; D gene uncertain. Trimming pared 2 bases from V and 12 bases from J, leaving 23 bases between. The CDR3 extends over 15 amino acids. CDR1 and CDR2 (germline): SGDLS, YYNGEE. The CDR3 region is CASSVGLSYEQYSFF. The DNA of the CDR3 is TGTGCCAGCAGCGTCGGACTTTCCTACGAGCAGTACTCTTTCTTT.

This clonotype appeared a single time. This chain links TRBV4-1 with TRBJ2-3, with 8 bases lining up with TRBD1. The J segment lost 11 bases and the V segment lost 5 bases, leaving 15 bases of the junction unmatched. The CDR3 sequence is 15 residues long. In germline, CDR1 is MGHRA, CDR2 YSYEKL. The CDR3 nucleotides read TGCGCCAGCAGCAGTCCCCAGGGGGCGTATAATGAGCAGTATTTT. Amino acids: CASSSPQGAYNEQYF.

This chain links TRBV7-6 with TRBJ2-3; 7 nucleotides line up with TRBD1. Germline values: CDR1 SGHVS, CDR2 FNYEAQ. Trimming removed 5 bases from V and 12 bases from J; junction bases left unmatched: 20. The CDR3 has 16 residues. The CDR3 region is CASSTPGQSLRAVQYF. In DNA, the CDR3 is TGTGCCAGCAGCACGCCGGGACAGAGCCTACGAGCAGTACAGTATTTT. Full variable domain (rest looked up from reference TRBV7-6 and TRBJ2-3): GAGVSQSPRYKVTKRGQDVALRCDPISGHVSLYWYRQALGQGPEFLTYFNYEAQQDKSGLPNDRFSAERPEGSISTLTIQRTEQRDSAMYRCASSTPGQSLRAVQYFGPGTRLTVL.

The DNA of the CDR3 is TGTGCCAGCAGCACTCGAACAGGGTCGGTTTACGATCAGTACACCTTC. Translating gives CASSTRTGSVYDQYTF. The J gene is TRBJ1-2, the V gene TRBV7-8, with TRBD1 as a possible D gene (6 bases). V lost 5 bases, J lost 11 bases, and 27 bases lay in between. The CDR3 spans 16 residues. Germline loops: CDR1 SGHVS, CDR2 FQNEAQ.

As for this clonotype: Lacking the conserved final phenylalanine or tryptophan, this CDR3 likely reflects a read error. No DNA is shown, since the ends of the CDR3 on it are uncertain; the CDR3 is the one TCRdb lists. The rearrangement joins TRBV9 to TRBJ1-2. The CDR3 length equals 13 residues, ends included. Germline V gene sequence: CDR1 SGDLS, CDR2 YYNGEE. CDR3 residues: CASSLTSGGRHEL.

The table lists this clonotype with a count of one. The rearrangement joins TRBV7-2 to TRBJ2-7; D is unclear. CDR3 length equals 11 residues. The germline V gene has CDR1 SGHTA and CDR2 FQGNSA. The CDR3 bases are TGTGTCGGCAGCTCCTCCTACGAGCAGTACTTC. Its protein product is CVGSSSYEQYF.

The chain employs TRBV20-1 and TRBJ1-6; 10 bases are a match to TRBD1. There are 16 residues in the CDR3. Unmatched junction bases numbered 8, after V lost 1 base and J lost 8 bases. Germline V lookup: CDR1 DFQATT, CDR2 SNEGSKA (reference sequence). The CDR3 loop is CSARGMDRGSDSPLHF. The CDR3 DNA sequence: TGCAGTGCTAGAGGAATGGACAGGGGGAGTGATTCACCCCTCCACTTT.

For the CDR3, the DNA is TGCAGCACTAAGGGGAAGGTTGGCACAGATACGCAGTATTTT. This encodes CSTKGKVGTDTQYF. The chain links TRBV29-1 to TRBJ2-3, with D perhaps matching TRBD1 (5 bases). This CDR3 is 14 amino acids long. The V and J ends lost 8 bases and 1 base respectively, with 16 bases between them. Germline CDR1 and CDR2: SQVTM and ANQGSEA.